These 8 T cell receptor beta chains were sequenced from one sample in a study of regulatory T cells in long-lasting Graves disease (dated by TCRdb to the early 2020s). The meaning of the sample's time point label: newly diagnosed GD, antithyroid drugs for less than 3 months. RNA was extracted from PBMCs in TRIzol for both TCR sequencing and RNA sequencing. The library came from multiplex PCR. Reads for this sample came from an Illumina HiSeq 4000. To build TCR beta libraries, CDR3 regions were amplified by Arm-PCR using iRepertoire HTBI primers. Through fastp at Q25 and MiXCR, TCRdb rebuilt clones from the public reads, retaining in-frame beta chains. One record per CDR3 amino acid sequence lists the most common genes and DNA. The sample data list approximately 350,000 distinct CDR3 sequences, and roughly 12% of these were observed just once. In total, the top ten clones hold approximately 19% of the sample.

In addition, the sample was reused for a study of T cells in Graves' hyperthyroidism and ophthalmopathy.

The sample consisted of peripheral blood mononuclear cells (PBMCs), taken at new diagnosis, from a patient treated with antithyroid drugs. The receptor set was obtained from a young woman with Graves disease. Donor details come from another sample of the same person, matched by shared clones.

This clonotype has more than one count but fewer than ten. The conserved phenylalanine or tryptophan normally closing the CDR3 is absent here, so this likely arose from a read error. The chain couples TRBV30 to TRBJ2-5; 10 nucleotides match TRBD2. The CDR3 extends over 14 amino acids. The ends lost 4 bases at V and 2 bases at J; junction bases unmatched: 4. Per the germline V gene, CDR1 is GTSNPN and CDR2 is SVGIG (reference sequence). The CDR3 region is CAWTSGGGQETQYS. The CDR3 DNA reads TGTGCCTGGACTAGCGGGGGAGGTCAAGAGACCCAGTACTCC.

The rearrangement links TRBV12-3 or TRBV12-4 to TRBJ2-1, with a possible D match to TRBD1 (5 bases). This CDR3 has 12 amino acids. Trimming left V 5 bases short and J 9 bases short, with 11 bases between. CDR3 sequence (DNA): TGTGCCAGCAGTCCAGGGTTCGGTGAGCAGTTCTTC. Translating gives CASSPGFGEQFF.

This clonotype showed up many times. The V gene is TRBV6-1, the J gene TRBJ2-2; TRBD1 is a possible D gene (7 bases). Germline V lookup: CDR1 MNHNS, CDR2 SASEGT. The CDR3 length is 19 residues. V was clipped by 10 bases and J by 5 bases, with 32 bases between them. The CDR3 is CAITSPGQFFFGGTGELFF. CDR3 nucleotide sequence: TGTGCCATCACATCTCCGGGACAGTTTTTCTTTGGAGGGACCGGGGAGCTGTTTTTT.

This clonotype was found a few times. CDR3: CRAGSPSYNEQFF. The CDR3 region has the DNA TGCAGGGCGGGGTCTCCCTCCTACAATGAGCAGTTCTTC. The rearrangement uses TRBV20-1 and TRBJ2-1; TRBD2 is a possible D gene (6 bases). The CDR3 sequence is 13 residues long. Per the germline V gene, CDR1 is DFQATT and CDR2 is SNEGSKA (reference sequence).

This clonotype was counted at least ten times. The chain employs TRBV6-5 and TRBJ1-5; D is possibly TRBD1 (5 bases). The germline V gene has CDR1 MNHEY and CDR2 SVGAGI. CDR3 length: 14 residues. V was pared by 2 bases and J by 1 base, with 6 bases between. DNA for the CDR3: TGTGCCAGCAGTTACGGGGGAAGCAATCAGCCCCAGCATTTT. This translates into CASSYGGSNQPQHF.

This clonotype was seen a handful of times. The rearrangement uses TRBV7-2 and TRBJ2-1; D is unclear. V shed 5 bases and J shed 10 bases, with 15 bases lying between them. CDR1 and CDR2 from the germline V gene are SGHTA and FQGNSA. This CDR3 comprises 13 residues. CDR3 DNA sequence: TGTGCCAGCAGCCCCCGACTCCGCGAGGAGCAGTTCTTC. Translated: CASSPRLREEQFF.

This clonotype was detected ten times or more. The chain joins TRBV9 to TRBJ2-2; 9 nucleotides agree with TRBD1. The ends lost 2 bases at V and 7 bases at J; junction bases unmatched: 6. Per germline, CDR1 SGDLS and CDR2 YYNGEE. The CDR3 is 15 residues long. CDR3 DNA: TGTGCCAGCAGCGTGGGACAGGGATTGAACGGGGAGCTGTTTTTT. This gives the protein CASSVGQGLNGELFF. The whole variable domain, filled in from reference TRBV9 and TRBJ2-2, reads DSGVTQTPKHLITATGQRVTLRCSPRSGDLSVYWYQQSLDQGLQFLIQYYNGEERAKGNILERFSAQQFPDLHSELNLSSLELGDSALYFCASSVGQGLNGELFFGEGSRLTVL.

The table lists this clonotype with a few counts. The J gene is TRBJ1-4, the V gene TRBV7-2; TRBD1 matches at 7 bases. Per the germline V gene, CDR1 is SGHTA and CDR2 is FQGNSA. The CDR3 totals 15 residues. V lost 9 bases to trimming and J lost 0 bases; unmatched junction nucleotides: 7. CDR3 region: CASRGGGTTNEKLFF. In DNA form, the CDR3 reads TGTGCCAGTCGAGGAGGGGGCACAACTAATGAAAAACTGTTTTTT.